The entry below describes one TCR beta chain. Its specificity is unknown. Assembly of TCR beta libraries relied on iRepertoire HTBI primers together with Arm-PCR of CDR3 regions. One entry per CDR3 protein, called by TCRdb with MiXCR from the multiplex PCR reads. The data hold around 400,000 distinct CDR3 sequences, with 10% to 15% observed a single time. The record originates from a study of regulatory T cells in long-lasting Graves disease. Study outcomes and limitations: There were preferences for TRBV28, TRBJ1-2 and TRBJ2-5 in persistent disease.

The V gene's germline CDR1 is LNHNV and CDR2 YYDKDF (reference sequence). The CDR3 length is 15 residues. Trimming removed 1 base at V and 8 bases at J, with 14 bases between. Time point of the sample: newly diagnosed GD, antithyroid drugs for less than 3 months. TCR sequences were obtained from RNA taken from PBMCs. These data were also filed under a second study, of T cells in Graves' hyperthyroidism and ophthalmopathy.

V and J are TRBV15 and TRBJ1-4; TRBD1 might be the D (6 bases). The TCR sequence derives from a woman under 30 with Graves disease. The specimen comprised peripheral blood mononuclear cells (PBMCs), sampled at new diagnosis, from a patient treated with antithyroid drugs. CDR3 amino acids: CATSRVSRGGEKLFF. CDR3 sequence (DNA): TGTGCCACCAGCAGAGTAAGCAGGGGAGGAGAAAAACTGTTTTTT.